Reported below is one T cell receptor (beta chain). This CDR3 contains 15 residues. CDR1 and CDR2 (germline): SNHLY, FYNNEI. The V gene lost 3 bases and the J gene lost 1 base, with 12 bases spanning the gap. This specimen belongs to a study of shared clonotypes between healthy human individuals. Positively selected for CCR7, the CD45RO-negative cells used as naive CD8 cells excluded terminally differentiated effector memory CD45RA+ cells. Original handling: ImmunoSEQ output held junction-only sequences without quality scores, so filtering differed. Some clones are missing from TCRdb's copy, which holds only in-frame ones; the method was immunoSEQ multiplex PCR. The V and J calls and the clone size are those of that table, but D and trimming were determined from the DNA. The data hold nearly 2 million clones, with approximately 94% observed a single time.

The TCR sequence derives from a man between 18 and 35 years old in good health. The chain carries TRBV2 and TRBJ1-2; D not resolved. Source material: naive CD8+ T cells sorted from blood. The CDR3 bases are TGTGCCAGCAGTGACGACGGAGCCCTTAACTATGGCTACACCTTC. The encoded protein is CASSDDGALNYGYTF.